These T cell receptor beta chains were read from a single sample in a study of CD8+CD57+ T cells in acquired aplastic anemia. TCRdb recomputed calls from the reads with MiXCR, one row per CDR3 protein. The table has some 180,000 distinct CDR3 sequences, about half seen once. The specimen sequenced was sorted CD4+, CD8+, or CD8+CD57+ T cells (not recorded which) from PBMCs. The receptors derive from a human donor with aplastic anemia. Both conserved end residues are part of each CDR3. A D gene is named only where the DNA matches it firmly. Clone size appears in some rows only: once, few, many, or a class for an expanded clone.

length,V,size,J,D,CDR3,DNA
13,TRBV6-1,many,TRBJ1-1,TRBD1,CASSIQGYTEAFF,TGTGCCAGCAGCATACAGGGGTACACTGAAGCTTTCTTT
13,TRBV14,many,TRBJ2-2,NA,CASSPAYTGELFF,TGTGCCAGCAGCCCCGCATACACCGGGGAGCTGTTTTTT
13,TRBV19,NA,TRBJ2-1,NA,CASTRGTINEQFF,TGTGCCAGCACCCGAGGGACCATCAATGAGCAGTTCTTC
18,TRBV10-3,NA,TRBJ2-1,TRBD2,CAISDSGGSPYYYNEQFF,TGTGCCATCAGTGACTCGGGGGGGAGTCCCTACTACTACAATGAGCAGTTCTTC
15,TRBV6-6,NA,TRBJ1-1,NA,CASSYSIWGGSEAFF,TGTGCCAGCAGTTACTCGATTTGGGGGGGTTCTGAAGCTTTCTTT
11,TRBV7-2,NA,TRBJ2-7,NA,CVSSPDYEQYF,TGTGTCAGCAGCCCAGACTACGAGCAGTACTTC
16,TRBV12-3/TRBV12-4,many,TRBJ2-3,NA,CASSQNWGRTTDTQYF,TGTGCCAGCAGTCAGAATTGGGGCAGGACCACAGATACGCAGTATTTT
14,TRBV12-3/TRBV12-4,NA,TRBJ2-5,NA,CASSRGGFQETQYF,TGTGCCAGCAGTCGGGGCGGATTCCAAGAGACCCAGTACTTC
13,TRBV7-4,NA,TRBJ1-6,NA,CASSLRGGSPLHF,TGTGCCAGCAGCTTACGGGGGGGATCACCCCTCCACTTT
13,TRBV29-1,NA,TRBJ2-7,TRBD1,CSATGTGSYEQYF,TGCAGCGCGACCGGGACAGGGTCCTACGAGCAGTACTTC